The 13 T cell receptor beta chains below were found in one sample sequenced in a study of blood T cell repertoires in COVID-19. This table comes from immunoSEQ multiplex PCR, and its TCRdb copy is limited to in-frame clones, with some not included. The sample contains about 370,000 clones, more than 80% of which appear only once. Material for sequencing was peripheral blood. These receptors were collected from a woman in her twenties or thirties with COVID-19, enrolled during active disease.

The genes are TRBV11-3 and TRBJ2-5, with 9 bases identical to TRBD2. The germline gives CDR1 SGHNT, CDR2 YENEEA. The J segment lost 2 bases and the V segment lost 5 bases, leaving 9 bases of the junction unmatched. The CDR3 spans 16 residues. The DNA of the CDR3 is TGTGCCAGCAGCCCCTGGACTAGCGCACAGCAAGAGACCCAGTACTTC. Translation: CASSPWTSAQQETQYF.

The chain carries TRBV28 and TRBJ1-6; tentatively, D is TRBD1 (5 bases). V shed 8 bases and J shed 10 bases, with 18 bases lying between them. Looked up from germline, CDR1 is MDHEN and CDR2 is SYDVKM. This CDR3 contains 14 residues. DNA for the CDR3: TGTGCCAGCCAAACCGGGTCCGGGGGATCACCCCTCCACTTT. Translating it yields CASQTGSGGSPLHF.

The CDR3 sequence is CASSYSASMNTEAFF. The CDR3 nucleotides are TGTGCCAGCAGTTACTCGGCTTCCATGAACACTGAAGCTTTCTTT. The chain recombines TRBV6-5 with TRBJ1-1; D ambiguous. The CDR3 has 15 residues. V dropped 0 bases and J dropped 0 bases, with 8 bases sitting between them. Germline values: CDR1 MNHEY, CDR2 SVGAGI.

The CDR3 is CASSSGGALTEQFF. For the CDR3, the DNA is TGTGCCAGCAGTAGCGGGGGGGCTCTCACTGAGCAGTTCTTC. V gene TRBV28 combines with J gene TRBJ2-1, with 10 bases that match TRBD2. After removal of 5 bases from V and 9 bases from J, the junction contained 7 bases not matched to a gene. Germline CDR1 is MDHEN and CDR2 is SYDVKM. The CDR3 covers 14 residues.

This chain links TRBV2 with TRBJ1-2, with TRBD1 as a possible D gene (5 bases). The CDR3 consists of 13 residues. Germline CDR1 reads SNHLY; CDR2 reads FYNNEI. V lost 4 bases, J lost 4 bases, and 10 bases lay in between. CDR3 coding DNA: TGTGCCAGCAGTGGACAGACCCCCTATGGCTACACCTTC. Protein: CASSGQTPYGYTF. Filled out from reference TRBV2 and TRBJ1-2, the complete variable domain reads EPEVTQTPSHQVTQMGQEVILRCVPISNHLYFYWYRQILGQKVEFLVSFYNNEISEKSEIFDDQFSVERPDGSNFTLKIRSTKLEDSAMYFCASSGQTPYGYTFGSGTRLTVV.

CDR3 amino acids: CASMKGGNTGELFF. CDR3 DNA sequence: TGTGCCAGCATGAAAGGGGGTAACACCGGGGAGCTGTTTTTT. The chain recombines TRBV9 with TRBJ2-2, with D maybe TRBD1 (6 bases). The CDR3 has 14 residues. The germline V and J ends were trimmed by 6 bases and 2 bases, with 11 bases remaining between them. Germline V gene lookup returns CDR1 SGDLS and CDR2 YYNGEE.

This chain links TRBV27 with TRBJ1-4; TRBD1 is a possible D gene (6 bases). V dropped 5 bases and J dropped 8 bases, with 15 bases sitting between them. CDR1 is MNHEY, CDR2 SMNVEV, per germline (reference sequence). CDR3 size: 14 residues. In DNA, the CDR3 is TGTGCCAGCAGTCTTTCGGGACAACCCGAAAAACTGTTTTTT. It specifies CASSLSGQPEKLFF.

In DNA, the CDR3 is TGTGCCAGCAGACCAAGGACAGGGGGCGGAGGAGAGACCCAGTACTTC. Residues: CASRPRTGGGGETQYF. The V and J genes are TRBV7-6 and TRBJ2-5, with 11 positions matching TRBD1. The CDR3 length is 16 residues. Germline CDR1 is SGHVS and CDR2 is FNYEAQ. V shed 6 bases and J 4 bases; nucleotides not matched to a gene: 10.

The chain carries TRBV27 and TRBJ2-3, with TRBD1 matching over 8 bases. After removal of 8 bases from V and 4 bases from J, the junction contained 8 bases not matched to a gene. Germline V CDR1 and CDR2: MNHEY, SMNVEV (reference sequence). The CDR3 extends over 14 amino acids. CDR3 sequence (DNA): TGTGCCAGCGGGGGCAGGGGGCACGCAGATACGCAGTATTTT. Amino acids: CASGGRGHADTQYF.

The chain recombines TRBV7-8 with TRBJ2-7; a weak D match, TRBD1 (6 bases). Deletions cut 5 bases from V and 6 bases from J, with 20 bases between. Germline V gene data show CDR1 as SGHVS and CDR2 as FQNEAQ. The CDR3 has 15 residues. CDR3 in DNA: TGTGCCAGCAGCATAAGGGACAACTTTCAGGGCGAGCAGTACTTC. Residues: CASSIRDNFQGEQYF.

The chain carries TRBV5-5 and TRBJ1-6, with 8 bases fitting TRBD1. There are 16 residues in the CDR3. V lost 4 bases to trimming and J lost 8 bases; unmatched junction nucleotides: 11. The germline V gene has CDR1 SGHKS and CDR2 YYEKEE (reference sequence). The CDR3 loop reads CASSTWDRSTHSPLHF. The CDR3 bases are TGTGCCAGCAGCACTTGGGACAGGTCAACGCATTCACCCCTCCACTTT.

This chain connects TRBV5-1 to TRBJ2-2; TRBD1 matches at 7 bases. This CDR3 is built from 15 residues. CDR1 SGHRS and CDR2 YFSETQ come from the germline V gene. The junction had 4 bases not matched to a gene; V was cut back by 2 bases and J by 3 bases. CDR3 sequence reads: CASSFNDRDTGELFF. The CDR3 region has the DNA TGCGCCAGCAGCTTCAACGACAGGGACACCGGGGAGCTGTTTTTT. The variable domain in full, with the rest retrieved from reference TRBV5-1 and TRBJ2-2, is KAGVTQTPRYLIKTRGQQVTLSCSPISGHRSVSWYQQTPGQGLQFLFEYFSETQRNKGNFPGRFSGRQFSNSRSEMNVSTLELGDSALYLCASSFNDRDTGELFFGEGSRLTVL.

This clone showed up just once. V gene TRBV9 combines with J gene TRBJ2-5, with D possibly matching TRBD2 (5 bases). The CDR3 sequence is 17 residues long. Germline V gene sequence: CDR1 SGDLS, CDR2 YYNGEE. V was cut by 3 bases and J by 0 bases, with 18 bases left in between. The CDR3 sequence: CASSAPLGPGYQETQYF. The CDR3 DNA is TGTGCCAGCAGCGCCCCCCTTGGTCCGGGGTACCAAGAGACCCAGTACTTC.